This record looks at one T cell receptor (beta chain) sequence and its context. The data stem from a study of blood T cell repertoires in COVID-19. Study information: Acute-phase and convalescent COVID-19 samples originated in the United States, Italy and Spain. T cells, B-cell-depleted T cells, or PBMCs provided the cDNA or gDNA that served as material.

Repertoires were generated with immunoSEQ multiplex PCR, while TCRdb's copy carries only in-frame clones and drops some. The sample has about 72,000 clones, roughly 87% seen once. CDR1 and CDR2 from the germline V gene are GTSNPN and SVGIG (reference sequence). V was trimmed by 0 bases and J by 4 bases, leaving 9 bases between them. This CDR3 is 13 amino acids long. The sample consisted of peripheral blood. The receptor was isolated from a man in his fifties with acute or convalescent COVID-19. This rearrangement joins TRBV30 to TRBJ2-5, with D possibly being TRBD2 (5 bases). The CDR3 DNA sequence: TGTGCCTGGAGTGTAATCGGGGTAGAGACCCAGTACTTC. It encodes CAWSVIGVETQYF.